A selection of T cell receptor beta chains follows, all from one sample in a study of OX40 agonist ivuxolimab in advanced cancers. Data came from immunoSEQ multiplex PCR; TCRdb stores just in-frame clones and leaves some out. Here the sample spans roughly 100,000 clones, around 87% being singletons. The material sequenced was CD4+ or CD8+ T cells sorted from blood, taken in a trial of the OX40 agonist ivuxolimab. All receptors derive from an adult with an advanced solid tumor such as melanoma, head and neck, liver or kidney cancer. The conserved cysteine and the conserved F or W are not part of the CDR3 here. Fields, in order: V gene, J gene, D gene, clone size, CDR3 protein. The D gene is left open where the match is weak. For some rows the clone size is stated as once, few or many, or as a class when expanded; others skip it.

TRBV5-1	TRBJ1-4	NA	NA	ASSALGGAREKLF
TRBV19	TRBJ2-7	TRBD2	NA	ASTTAEGLAGETLLQY
TRBV30	TRBJ1-5	TRBD1	NA	AWSRTGNNQPQH
TRBV6-5	TRBJ2-2	NA	once	ASRLGLAGELF
TRBV11-3	TRBJ2-7	NA	NA	ASSSRDSYEQY
TRBV4-1	TRBJ1-2	NA	few	ASSQARNYGYT
TRBV27	TRBJ2-7	TRBD1	NA	ASSLQGQGNYEQY
TRBV19	TRBJ2-6	NA	once	ASTLGGLGANVLT
TRBV5-3	TRBJ2-7	NA	NA	ARSLGQLYEQY
TRBV6-1	TRBJ1-1	NA	NA	ASNSAGSMNTEAF
TRBV5-1	TRBJ1-2	NA	NA	ASSPGGLRANYGYT
TRBV13	TRBJ2-1	NA	NA	ASSLAQGRAYNEQF
TRBV6-1	TRBJ1-1	NA	NA	ASSALTSEAF
TRBV5-4	TRBJ1-2	NA	NA	ASSLTVSNYGYT
TRBV14	TRBJ1-1	TRBD1	few	ASRGQGAGTEAF
TRBV5-1	TRBJ1-1	NA	NA	ASRGSYGQRNTEAF
TRBV6-1	TRBJ1-2	NA	NA	ASSRDFYGYT
TRBV5-6	TRBJ1-5	NA	NA	ASSLIGSDQPQH
TRBV7-4	TRBJ1-3	NA	NA	ASSLQGHTIY
TRBV5-1	TRBJ2-3	TRBD1	NA	ASSFIGATGGIATDTQY
TRBV4-1	TRBJ1-1	TRBD1	NA	ASSQGDRDGTEAF
TRBV14	TRBJ1-1	NA	NA	ASSPQGKTNTEAF
TRBV2	TRBJ2-3	NA	NA	ASSQLILQGGLTN
TRBV7-2	TRBJ2-7	TRBD1	NA	ASSADRAYEQY
TRBV9	TRBJ1-2	NA	NA	ASSVGGEGYGYT
TRBV7-6	TRBJ2-1	NA	NA	ASSFDPPANEQF
TRBV19	TRBJ1-6	NA	NA	ASSMAGHGSPLH
TRBV7-3	TRBJ2-5	TRBD2	NA	ASSLGTSLGETQY
TRBV10-2	TRBJ1-1	NA	NA	ASRGTRGGSTEAF
TRBV28	TRBJ1-2	TRBD1	NA	ASSFRQGRGYGYT
TRBV6-5	TRBJ2-5	NA	NA	ASGRGLQETQY
TRBV20-1	TRBJ2-7	NA	NA	SAPRPYEQY
TRBV5-1	TRBJ1-1	TRBD1	few	ASSFTGEWTEAF
TRBV4-2	TRBJ2-7	TRBD2	NA	ASSPGLAGALDEQY
TRBV15	TRBJ1-3	NA	NA	ATSRDRGRGRIGNTIY
TRBV5-4	TRBJ1-5	NA	NA	ASSLGGRNQPQH
TRBV19	TRBJ2-5	NA	NA	ASSPTGSQETQY
TRBV7-9	TRBJ2-1	TRBD1	NA	ASSQGGQGASNEQF
TRBV6-1	TRBJ2-2	TRBD1	once	ASSGHRGFANTGELF
TRBV5-8	TRBJ2-3	NA	NA	ASSLRGTDTQY
TRBV19	TRBJ1-6	NA	NA	ASSLGQSDNSPLH
TRBV6-1	TRBJ1-2	NA	NA	ASSEVGAGGYT